Below are 4 T cell receptor beta chains sequenced from a single sample in a study of blood T cell repertoires in COVID-19 (dated by TCRdb to 2019 to 2021). Libraries were made using the immunoSEQ multiplex PCR assay. TCRdb obtained this table from immuneACCESS and retained in-frame rearrangements with V and J assigned. These tables miss some clones; where compared with another copy, unresolved V genes account for less than half of the shortfall, and the remainder is unexplained. The sample table lists roughly 250,000 clones, less than 90% of them with a count of one. More than 10% of the sample goes to the ten largest clones. The material sequenced was peripheral blood. The receptors originated from a woman aged 30 to 39 with COVID-19, enrolled during active disease.

In DNA, the CDR3 is TGTGCCAGTAGTATCACATCTGAAGCTTTCTTT. Translated: CASSITSEAFF. The gene calls are TRBV19 and TRBJ1-1; D not certain. V lost 3 bases to trimming and J lost 6 bases, with 5 bases between them. Germline lookup yields CDR1 LNHDA and CDR2 SQIVND (reference sequence). This CDR3 region has 11 residues.

The chain combines TRBV4-1 with TRBJ1-2, with D maybe TRBD1 (5 bases). The V gene lost 1 base and the J gene lost 6 bases, with 12 bases spanning the gap. Per germline, CDR1 MGHRA and CDR2 YSYEKL. This CDR3 has 14 amino acids. The CDR3 nucleotides read TGCGCCAGCAGCCAAGTTGGGACTGCTAATGGCTACACCTTC. It translates to CASSQVGTANGYTF.

V is TRBV5-4 and J is TRBJ2-5; 9 bases align to TRBD2. Trimming cost V 5 bases and J 0 bases; bases outside gene matches: 11. Germline V gene sequence: CDR1 SGHNT, CDR2 YYREEE (reference sequence). CDR3 length equals 17 residues. The CDR3 is CASRDGVAGDYQETQYF. DNA for the CDR3: TGTGCCAGCAGGGATGGGGTAGCGGGGGATTACCAAGAGACCCAGTACTTC.

This sequence joins TRBV27 and TRBJ2-1, with a possible D match to TRBD2 (6 bases). CDR1 is MNHEY and CDR2 is SMNVEV in the germline V gene (reference sequence). The germline V and J ends were trimmed by 3 bases and 5 bases, with 14 bases remaining between them. This CDR3 region has 15 residues. CDR3 protein: CASSFRGIRDNEQFF. CDR3 nucleotides: TGTGCCAGCAGTTTTCGGGGGATCAGGGACAATGAGCAGTTCTTC.